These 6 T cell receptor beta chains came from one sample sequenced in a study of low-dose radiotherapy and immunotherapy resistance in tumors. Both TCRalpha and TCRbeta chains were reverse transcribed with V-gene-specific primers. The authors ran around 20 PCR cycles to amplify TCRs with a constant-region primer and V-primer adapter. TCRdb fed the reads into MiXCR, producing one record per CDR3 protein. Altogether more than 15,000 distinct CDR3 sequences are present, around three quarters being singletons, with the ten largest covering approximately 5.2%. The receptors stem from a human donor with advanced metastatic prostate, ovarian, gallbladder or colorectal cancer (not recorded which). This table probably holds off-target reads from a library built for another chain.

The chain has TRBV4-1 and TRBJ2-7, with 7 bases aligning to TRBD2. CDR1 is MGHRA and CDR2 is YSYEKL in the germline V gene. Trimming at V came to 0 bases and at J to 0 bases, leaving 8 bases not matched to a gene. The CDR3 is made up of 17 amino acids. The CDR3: CASSQESGTTRSYEQYF. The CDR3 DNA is TGCGCCAGCAGCCAAGAAAGTGGGACTACCCGCTCCTACGAGCAGTACTTC.

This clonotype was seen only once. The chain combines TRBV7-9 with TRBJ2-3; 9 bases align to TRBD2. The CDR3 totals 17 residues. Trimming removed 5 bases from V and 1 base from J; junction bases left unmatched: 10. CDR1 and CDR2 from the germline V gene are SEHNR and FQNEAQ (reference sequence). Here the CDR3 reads CASSQSQRGAGTDTQYF. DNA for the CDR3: TGTGCCAGCAGCCAAAGCCAGCGGGGGGCAGGCACAGATACGCAGTATTTT. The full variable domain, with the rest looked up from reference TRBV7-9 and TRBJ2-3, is DTGVSQNPRHKITKRGQNVTFRCDPISEHNRLYWYRQTLGQGPEFLTYFQNEAQLEKSRLLSDRFSAERPKGSFSTLEIQRTEQGDSAMYLCASSQSQRGAGTDTQYFGPGTRLTVL.

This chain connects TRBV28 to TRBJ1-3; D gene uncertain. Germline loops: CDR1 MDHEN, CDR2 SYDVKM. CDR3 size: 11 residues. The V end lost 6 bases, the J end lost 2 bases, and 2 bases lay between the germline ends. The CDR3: CASRAGNTIYF. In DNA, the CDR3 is TGTGCCAGCAGGGCTGGAAACACCATATATTTT.

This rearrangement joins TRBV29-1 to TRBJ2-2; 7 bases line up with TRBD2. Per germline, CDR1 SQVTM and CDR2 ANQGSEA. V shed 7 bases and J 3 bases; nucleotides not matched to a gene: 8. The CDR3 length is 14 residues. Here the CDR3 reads CSAKPGGDTGELFF. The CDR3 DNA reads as TGCAGCGCAAAGCCTGGGGGGGACACCGGGGAGCTGTTTTTT.

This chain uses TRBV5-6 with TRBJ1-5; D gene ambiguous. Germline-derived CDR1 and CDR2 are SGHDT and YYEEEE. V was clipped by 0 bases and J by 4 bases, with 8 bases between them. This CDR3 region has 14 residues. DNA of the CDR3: TGTGCCAGCAGCTTGGGAGGGAATAATCAGCCCCAGCATTTT. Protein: CASSLGGNNQPQHF. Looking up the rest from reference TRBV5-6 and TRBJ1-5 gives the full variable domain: DAGVTQSPTHLIKTRGQQVTLRCSPKSGHDTVSWYQQALGQGPQFIFQYYEEEERQRGNFPDRFSGHQFPNYSSELNVNALLLGDSALYLCASSLGGNNQPQHFGDGTRLSIL.

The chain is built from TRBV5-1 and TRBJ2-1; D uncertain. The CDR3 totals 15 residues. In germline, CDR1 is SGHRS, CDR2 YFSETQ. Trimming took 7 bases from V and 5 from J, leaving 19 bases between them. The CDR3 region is CASRVGSLVHNEQFF. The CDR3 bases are TGCGCCAGCCGAGTGGGCTCTCTGGTACACAATGAGCAGTTCTTC.